This TCR beta chain stems from a study of blood T cell repertoires in COVID-19. Study overall: The United States, Italy and Spain were the sources of the acute and convalescent COVID-19 samples. In each case, the material was cDNA or gDNA derived from T cells, B-cell-depleted T cells, or PBMCs.

V was shortened by 4 bases and J by 2 bases, with 13 bases between the two germline ends. Per the germline V gene, CDR1 is SGHDT and CDR2 is YYEEEE. The CDR3 consists of 15 residues. Per the study methods: Amplification from reference gene primers served as the basis for estimated nucleated cell counts. TCRdb's table, derived via immunoSEQ multiplex PCR, lists solely in-frame clones and lacks some. Clone size and the V and J calls come from that table; the DNA yielded D and trimming. The table has more than 95,000 clones, around 74% seen once. This clone was counted once. The clonotype originates from a man aged 55 to 70 with acute or convalescent COVID-19. The V call is TRBV5-6, the J call TRBJ1-3; no clear D gene. Material: peripheral blood. The CDR3 coding sequence is TGTGCCAGCAGCGGAGGGTCTCCTACTGGAAACACCATATATTTT. Translation gives CASSGGSPTGNTIYF.